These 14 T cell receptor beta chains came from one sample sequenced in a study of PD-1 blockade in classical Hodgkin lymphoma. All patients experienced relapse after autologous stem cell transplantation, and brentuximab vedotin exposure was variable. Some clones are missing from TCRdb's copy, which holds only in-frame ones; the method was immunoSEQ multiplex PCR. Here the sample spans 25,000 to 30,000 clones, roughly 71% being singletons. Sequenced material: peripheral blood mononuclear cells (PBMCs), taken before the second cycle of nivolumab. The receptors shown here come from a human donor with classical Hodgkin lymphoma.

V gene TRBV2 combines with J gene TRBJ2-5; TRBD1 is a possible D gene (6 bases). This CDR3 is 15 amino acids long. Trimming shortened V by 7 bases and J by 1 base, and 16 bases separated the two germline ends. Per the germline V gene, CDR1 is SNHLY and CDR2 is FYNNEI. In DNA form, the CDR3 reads TGTGCCAGCACTACCCCGACAGGATCCCAAGAGACCCAGTACTTC. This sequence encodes CASTTPTGSQETQYF.

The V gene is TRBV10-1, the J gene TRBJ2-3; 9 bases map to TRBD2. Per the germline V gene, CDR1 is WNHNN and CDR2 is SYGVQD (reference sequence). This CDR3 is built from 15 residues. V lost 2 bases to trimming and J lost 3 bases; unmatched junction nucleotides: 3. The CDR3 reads CASSEIAGVTDTQYF. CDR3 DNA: TGCGCCAGCAGTGAGATAGCGGGGGTAACAGATACGCAGTATTTT.

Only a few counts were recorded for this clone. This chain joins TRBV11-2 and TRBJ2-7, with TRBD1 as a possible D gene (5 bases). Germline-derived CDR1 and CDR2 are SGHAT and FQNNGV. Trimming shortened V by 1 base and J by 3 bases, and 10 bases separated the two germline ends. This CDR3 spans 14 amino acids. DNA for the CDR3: TGTGCCAGCAGCTTAGGGGGCAGGGTCTACGAGCAGTACTTC. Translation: CASSLGGRVYEQYF.

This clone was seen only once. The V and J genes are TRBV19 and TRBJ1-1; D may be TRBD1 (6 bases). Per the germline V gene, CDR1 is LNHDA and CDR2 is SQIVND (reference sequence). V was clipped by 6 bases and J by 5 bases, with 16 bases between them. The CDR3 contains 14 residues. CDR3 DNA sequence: TGTGCCAGTAGGACCCGGGACATACGGACTGAAGCTTTCTTT. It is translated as CASRTRDIRTEAFF.

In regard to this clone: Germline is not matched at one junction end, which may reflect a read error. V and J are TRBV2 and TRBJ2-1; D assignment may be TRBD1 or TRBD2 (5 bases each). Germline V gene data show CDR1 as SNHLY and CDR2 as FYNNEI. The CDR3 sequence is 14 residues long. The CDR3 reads CASNEVGVYNEQFF. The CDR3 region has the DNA TGTGCCAGCAATGAAGTGGGGGTATACAATGAGCAGTTCTTC.

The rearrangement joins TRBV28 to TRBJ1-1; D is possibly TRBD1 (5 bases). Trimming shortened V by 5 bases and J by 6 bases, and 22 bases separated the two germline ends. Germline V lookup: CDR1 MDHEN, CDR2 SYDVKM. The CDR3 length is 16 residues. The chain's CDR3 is CASSPPPGQGSSEAFF. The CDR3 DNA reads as TGTGCCAGCAGTCCCCCACCTGGTCAGGGTAGCTCTGAAGCTTTCTTT.

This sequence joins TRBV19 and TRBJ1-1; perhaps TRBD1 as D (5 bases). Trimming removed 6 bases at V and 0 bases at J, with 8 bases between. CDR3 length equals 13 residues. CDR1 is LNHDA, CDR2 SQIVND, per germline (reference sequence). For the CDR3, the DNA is TGTGCCAGTAGAGGAGGGGTGAACACTGAAGCTTTCTTT. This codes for CASRGGVNTEAFF.

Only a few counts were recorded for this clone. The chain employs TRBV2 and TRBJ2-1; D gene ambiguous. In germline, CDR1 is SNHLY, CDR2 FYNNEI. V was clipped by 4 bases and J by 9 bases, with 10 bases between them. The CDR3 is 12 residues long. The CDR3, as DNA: TGTGCCAGCAGTGTGGCGTTGGGTGAGCAGTTCTTC. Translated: CASSVALGEQFF.

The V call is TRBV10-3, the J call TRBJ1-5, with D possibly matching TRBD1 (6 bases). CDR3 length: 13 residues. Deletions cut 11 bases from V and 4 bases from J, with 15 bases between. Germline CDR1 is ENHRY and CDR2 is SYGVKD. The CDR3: CASQGDINQPQHF. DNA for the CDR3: TGTGCCTCACAGGGTGATATAAATCAGCCCCAGCATTTT.

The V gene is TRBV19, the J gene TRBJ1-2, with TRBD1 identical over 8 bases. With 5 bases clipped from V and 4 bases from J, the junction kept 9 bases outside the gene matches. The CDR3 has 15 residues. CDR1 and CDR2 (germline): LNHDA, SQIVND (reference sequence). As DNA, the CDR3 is TGTGCCAGTAGTGACCCAGGGGGCTTTGGCTATGGCTACACCTTC. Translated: CASSDPGGFGYGYTF.

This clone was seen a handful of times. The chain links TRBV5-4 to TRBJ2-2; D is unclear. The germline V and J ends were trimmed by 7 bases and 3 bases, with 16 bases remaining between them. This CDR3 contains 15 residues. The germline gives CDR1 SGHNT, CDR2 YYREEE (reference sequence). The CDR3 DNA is TGTGCCAGCCGACGGTCGCTACCAGACACCGGGGAGCTGTTTTTT. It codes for CASRRSLPDTGELFF.

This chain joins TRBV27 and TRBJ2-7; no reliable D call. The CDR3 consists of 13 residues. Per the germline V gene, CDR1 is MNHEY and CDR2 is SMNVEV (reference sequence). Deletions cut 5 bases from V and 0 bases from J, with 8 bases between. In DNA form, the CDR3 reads TGTGCCAGCAGTAAAGCCTTCTCCTACGAGCAGTACTTC. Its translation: CASSKAFSYEQYF.

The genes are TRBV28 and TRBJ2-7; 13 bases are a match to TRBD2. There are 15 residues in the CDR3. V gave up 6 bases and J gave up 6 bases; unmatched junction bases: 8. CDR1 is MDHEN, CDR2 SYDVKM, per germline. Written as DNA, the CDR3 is TGTGCCAGCAGACCTATGGGACTAGCGGGAACCGAGCAGTACTTC. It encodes CASRPMGLAGTEQYF.

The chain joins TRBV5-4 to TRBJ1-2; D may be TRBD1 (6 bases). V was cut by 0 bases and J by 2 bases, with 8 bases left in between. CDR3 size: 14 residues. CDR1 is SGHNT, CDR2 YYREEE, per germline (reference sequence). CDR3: CASSLVRGNYGYTF. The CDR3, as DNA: TGTGCCAGCAGCTTGGTCAGGGGAAACTATGGCTACACCTTC.